This entry is about one TCR beta chain. Its matching antigen is unknown. Calling Graves' hyperthyroidism stable meant ophthalmopathy did not progress within 18 months. The PBMCs were taken from around 9 ml of fresh peripheral blood. These data belong to a study of T cells in Graves' hyperthyroidism and ophthalmopathy. Study findings and constraints: A model built on 13 V-J features separated ophthalmopathy from stable hyperthyroidism.

RNA transcripts gave rise to amplified TCR beta CDR3 regions. The TCR CDR3 first-round RT-PCR relied on the HTBI primer set. TCRdb processed the multiplex PCR reads anew with MiXCR; each CDR3 protein has one entry. The sample carries hundreds of thousands of distinct CDR3 sequences, around 14% recorded once. The CDR3 is 12 amino acids. V was clipped by 8 bases and J by 4 bases, with 14 bases between them. CDR1 GTSNPN and CDR2 SVGIG come from the germline V gene (reference sequence). This TCR was sampled from a young woman with Graves' hyperthyroidism. The chain recombines TRBV30 with TRBJ1-1; D call uncertain. Sequencing was performed on blood. Written as DNA, the CDR3 is TGTGCCAGTAGTTGGTCCAGCACTGAAGCTTTCTTT. It is translated as CASSWSSTEAFF.